One and the same sample provided the 24 T cell receptor beta chains below, sequenced in a study of identical twins. TCRdb reanalysed the 5' RACE reads using MiXCR and keeps one entry per CDR3 protein. The data show 500,000 to 550,000 distinct CDR3 sequences, 22% seen once. The same sample was also studied in work on T cells expressing NK-cell markers.

The sample taken for sequencing was CD4+ T cells sorted from blood. The receptors shown here come from a woman under 30 in good health.

This sequence joins TRBV15 and TRBJ2-5; D possibly matches TRBD1 or TRBD2 (5 bases each). Germline CDR1 is LNHNV and CDR2 is YYDKDF (reference sequence). V lost 1 base, J lost 0 bases, and 12 bases lay in between. The length of the CDR3 is 16 residues. The CDR3 DNA follows: TGTGCCACCAGCAGAGTCCCGGGACCGTACCAAGAGACCCAGTACTTC. Residues: CATSRVPGPYQETQYF.

The gene calls are TRBV27 and TRBJ1-3; D may be TRBD1 (5 bases). V was cut by 0 bases and J by 0 bases, with 9 bases left in between. There are 16 residues in the CDR3. Germline CDR1 reads MNHEY; CDR2 reads SMNVEV (reference sequence). The CDR3 reads CASSLSMGGSGNTIYF. The CDR3, as DNA: TGTGCCAGCAGTTTATCGATGGGGGGCTCTGGAAACACCATATATTTT.

J is TRBJ2-6 and V is TRBV24-1; D call uncertain. V was trimmed by 2 bases and J by 0 bases, leaving 4 bases between them. The CDR3 is 15 residues long. CDR1 and CDR2 from the germline V gene are KGHDR and SFDVKD. The CDR3 reads CATSDSGSGANVLTF. In nucleotides, the CDR3 is TGTGCCACCAGTGATTCAGGCTCTGGGGCCAACGTCCTGACTTTC.

The V call is TRBV3-1, the J call TRBJ2-2; D is possibly TRBD1 (5 bases). V gave up 11 bases and J gave up 1 base, with 17 bases separating them. The CDR3 runs 15 residues. Germline-derived CDR1 and CDR2 are LGHDT and YNNKEL (reference sequence). CDR3 nucleotide sequence: TGTGCCTGCTGCCAAGGACACGAGAACACCGGGGAGCTGTTTTTT. This gives the protein CACCQGHENTGELFF.

The J gene is TRBJ2-7, the V gene TRBV28; 11 bases are shared with TRBD2. The junction had 18 bases not matched to a gene; V was cut back by 7 bases and J by 4 bases. The CDR3 is 18 residues long. The V gene's germline CDR1 is MDHEN and CDR2 SYDVKM. The DNA for the CDR3 is TGTGCCAGCAAGGGCACATATCAACGAGGGACTAGCGGATACGAGCAGTACTTC. Amino acids: CASKGTYQRGTSGYEQYF.

This clonotype was observed a few times. The chain is built from TRBV20-1 and TRBJ2-5, with 14 bases aligning to TRBD2. Germline CDR1 and CDR2: DFQATT and SNEGSKA (reference sequence). The J segment lost 2 bases and the V segment lost 6 bases, leaving 8 bases of the junction unmatched. The CDR3 has 16 residues. CDR3 region: CSARGLAGGYQETQYF. The CDR3 DNA reads as TGCAGTGCCCGAGGACTAGCGGGGGGATATCAAGAGACCCAGTACTTC.

This clonotype was recorded only once. This CDR3 is CSAPSGGNSPLHF. DNA for the CDR3: TGCAGTGCACCCTCGGGGGGCAATTCACCCCTCCACTTT. The chain recombines TRBV20-1 with TRBJ1-6; a weak D match, TRBD1 (6 bases). The CDR3 covers 13 residues. The germline V gene encodes CDR1 DFQATT and CDR2 SNEGSKA (reference sequence). Deletions cut 6 bases from V and 7 bases from J, with 13 bases between.

CDR3 region: CASSRPGGLEGIEQYF. The CDR3, as DNA: TGTGCCAGCAGTAGGCCGGGGGGTCTGGAAGGGATCGAGCAGTACTTC. The chain carries TRBV6-1 and TRBJ2-7, with 7 bases lining up with TRBD2. Germline loops: CDR1 MNHNS, CDR2 SASEGT. The CDR3 is 16 amino acids. The J segment lost 6 bases and the V segment lost 5 bases, leaving 16 bases of the junction unmatched.

This clonotype has more than one count but fewer than ten. The rearrangement joins TRBV7-9 to TRBJ2-7, with 9 bases lining up with TRBD1. This CDR3 has 15 amino acids. J lost 6 bases, V lost 5 bases, and 11 bases had no gene match. In germline, CDR1 is SEHNR, CDR2 FQNEAQ (reference sequence). In DNA, the CDR3 is TGTGCCAGCAGCCTAAGGACAGGGGTCGCCGGCGAGCAGTACTTC. Its translation is CASSLRTGVAGEQYF.

V is TRBV20-1 and J is TRBJ2-7, with D possibly TRBD1 on 6 matching bases. The CDR3 has 13 residues. Trimming pared 3 bases from V and 7 bases from J, leaving 16 bases between. CDR1 is DFQATT, CDR2 SNEGSKA, per germline (reference sequence). The CDR3, as DNA: TGCAGTGCTAGGAAAAGTCTAGGGGGAGAGCAGTACTTC. Protein: CSARKSLGGEQYF.

This clonotype was found a few times. This chain connects TRBV5-1 to TRBJ2-3; 9 bases match TRBD2. V was pared by 0 bases and J by 8 bases, with 7 bases of the junction left unmatched. The CDR3 runs to 15 residues. Germline CDR1 reads SGHRS; CDR2 reads YFSETQ. The CDR3, as DNA: TGCGCCAGCAGCTTGGATCGAGCGGGGGGCGGTACGCAGTATTTT. It codes for CASSLDRAGGGTQYF.

The J gene is TRBJ2-7, the V gene TRBV7-8; perhaps D is TRBD1 or TRBD2 (5 bases each). This CDR3 spans 13 amino acids. Looked up from germline, CDR1 is SGHVS and CDR2 is FQNEAQ. Trimming stripped 5 bases from V and 3 bases from J, with 11 bases between. The CDR3 bases are TGTGCCAGCAGCCCGGGACCGCTCTACGAGCAGTACTTC. Encoded protein: CASSPGPLYEQYF.

Notes on this clonotype: A read error may produce the germline difference seen at one junction end. The CDR3 loop reads CASRGQAGVNF. CDR3 DNA: TGTGCCAGCAGGGGACAGGCCGGAGTTAACTTC. V usage is TRBV6-6 and J usage is TRBJ2-7; TRBD1 agrees at 8 bases. Germline V gene lookup returns CDR1 MNHNY and CDR2 SVGAGI (reference sequence). CDR3 size: 11 residues.

This chain uses TRBV12-5 with TRBJ2-6; 9 nucleotides align to TRBD1. The CDR3 contains 15 residues. Looked up from germline, CDR1 is LGHNT and CDR2 is FRNRAP. The J segment lost 1 base and the V segment lost 10 bases, leaving 5 bases of the junction unmatched. CDR3: CATSTGGSGANVLTF. CDR3 sequence (DNA): TGTGCTACATCGACAGGGGGATCTGGGGCCAACGTCCTGACTTTC.

The chain links TRBV2 to TRBJ2-7; D call uncertain. V lost 3 bases and J lost 0, with 6 bases in between. This CDR3 has 13 residues. Germline-derived CDR1 and CDR2 are SNHLY and FYNNEI. The CDR3 loop reads CASSDFPSYEQYF. Written as DNA, the CDR3 is TGTGCCAGCAGTGATTTCCCCTCCTACGAGCAGTACTTC.

The chain carries TRBV5-6 and TRBJ2-2; D is perhaps TRBD1 (6 bases). Deletions cut 4 bases from V and 6 bases from J, with 16 bases between. The CDR3 sequence is 15 residues long. Per the germline V gene, CDR1 is SGHDT and CDR2 is YYEEEE. The DNA for the CDR3 is TGTGCCAGCAGCCCCACAGGGTTCGGGGCCGGGGAGCTGTTTTTT. The encoded protein is CASSPTGFGAGELFF.

This chain uses TRBV11-3 with TRBJ1-1; TRBD1 might be the D (5 bases). The CDR3 sequence is 13 residues long. The germline CDR1 and CDR2 sequences are SGHNT and YENEEA. V lost 3 bases and J 7 bases, leaving 12 bases between the germline ends. This CDR3 is CASSFQGQSEAFF. CDR3 DNA: TGTGCCAGCAGCTTCCAGGGCCAGAGTGAAGCTTTCTTT.

This clonotype was detected a few times. CDR3 sequence (DNA): TGTGCCAGCGCTCCAGGGCCGTGGCGTGAAAAACTGTTTTTT. It translates to CASAPGPWREKLFF. The genes are TRBV27 and TRBJ1-4; maybe TRBD1 (5 bases). The germline CDR1 and CDR2 sequences are MNHEY and SMNVEV (reference sequence). There are 14 residues in the CDR3. V was cut by 8 bases and J by 7 bases, with 17 bases left in between.

The chain couples TRBV4-2 to TRBJ2-3; D uncertain. V was shortened by 1 base and J by 3 bases, with 11 bases between the two germline ends. CDR1 LGHNA and CDR2 YNFKEQ come from the germline V gene. The CDR3 runs 15 residues. The CDR3 here is CASSQGGVVTDTQYF. Written as DNA, the CDR3 is TGTGCCAGCAGCCAAGGTGGGGTAGTAACAGATACGCAGTATTTT.

This chain connects TRBV29-1 to TRBJ2-5; D not resolved. Germline CDR1 reads SQVTM; CDR2 reads ANQGSEA. This CDR3 region has 16 residues. Trimming removed 2 bases at V and 1 base at J, with 17 bases between. The CDR3 loop is CSVELGQARIQETQYF. The CDR3 nucleotides are TGCAGCGTTGAATTAGGGCAGGCCCGGATCCAAGAGACCCAGTACTTC.

A few counts support this clonotype. The V gene is TRBV7-9, the J gene TRBJ2-5, with 7 nucleotides matching TRBD2. CDR3 length equals 14 residues. V dropped 2 bases and J dropped 4; count of bases not matched to a gene: 4. The germline V gene has CDR1 SEHNR and CDR2 FQNEAQ (reference sequence). This CDR3 reads CASSLMGGRETQYF. For the CDR3, the DNA is TGTGCCAGCAGCTTAATGGGAGGGCGAGAGACCCAGTACTTC.

V and J are TRBV5-1 and TRBJ2-1, with 8 bases lining up with TRBD2. The V gene end was trimmed by 0 bases and the J gene end by 4 bases; junction bases not matched to a gene: 6. The CDR3 has 16 amino acids. Germline assignment: CDR1 SGHRS and CDR2 YFSETQ. The CDR3 DNA is TGCGCCAGCAGCTTGGGAGTAGCGGGGCCATACAATGAGCAGTTCTTC. Translation gives CASSLGVAGPYNEQFF.

This clonotype was picked up a small number of times. The gene calls are TRBV4-1 and TRBJ1-6; the D is unclear. The CDR3 is 13 residues long. Germline V CDR1 and CDR2: MGHRA, YSYEKL. V was clipped by 0 bases and J by 8 bases, with 5 bases between them. The CDR3 sequence: CASSQETYSPLHF. The CDR3 nucleotides read TGCGCCAGCAGCCAAGAGACGTATTCACCCCTCCACTTT.

A few counts support this clonotype. The chain recombines TRBV10-3 with TRBJ1-5, with D possibly being TRBD1 (6 bases). Germline values: CDR1 ENHRY, CDR2 SYGVKD. Trimming took 3 bases from V and 7 from J, leaving 13 bases between them. This CDR3 comprises 14 residues. The CDR3 loop is CAISEQGGNQPQHF. In DNA form, the CDR3 reads TGTGCCATCAGTGAACAGGGAGGGAACCAGCCCCAGCATTTT.